The 31 T cell receptor beta chains in this list originate from one sample, sequenced in a study of blood T cell repertoires in COVID-19. This table comes from immunoSEQ multiplex PCR, and its TCRdb copy is limited to in-frame clones, with some not included. Here the sample spans some 220,000 clones, around 82% being singletons. Sequencing was performed on peripheral blood. The receptors come from a human donor in a cohort sampled during active COVID-19.

This chain uses TRBV6-5 with TRBJ1-5; 11 bases are a match to TRBD1. The length of the CDR3 is 14 residues. J lost 5 bases, V lost 6 bases, and 3 bases had no gene match. CDR1 and CDR2 from the germline V gene are MNHEY and SVGAGI. CDR3 amino acids: CASSGDRGYQPQHF. The CDR3 nucleotides are TGTGCCAGCAGCGGGGACAGGGGGTATCAGCCCCAGCATTTT.

Note on this clone: The junction departs from germline at one end; a sequencing error may be responsible. CDR3 nucleotides: TGTGCTAGCAGGACCGGGACAGGGTGGTACCAAGAGACCCAGTACTTC. This sequence encodes CASRTGTGWYQETQYF. V gene TRBV7-7 combines with J gene TRBJ2-5; 9 bases map to TRBD1. CDR1 and CDR2 (germline): SSHAT, FNYEAQ (reference sequence). The CDR3 runs to 16 residues.

Concerning this clone: At one end, the junction sequence differs from germline, possibly due to a read error. This chain uses TRBV7-7 with TRBJ2-3, with D tentatively TRBD1 (5 bases). This CDR3 spans 14 amino acids. Germline V gene lookup returns CDR1 SSHAT and CDR2 FNYEAQ (reference sequence). CDR3 sequence: CASSLGSTGDTQYF. DNA of the CDR3: TGTGCTAGCAGCTTAGGTTCAACAGGCGATACGCAGTATTTT.

This sequence joins TRBV4-1 and TRBJ2-7; TRBD2 aligns across 9 bases. Germline CDR1 and CDR2: MGHRA and YSYEKL. The CDR3 is 16 residues long. Losses at the gene ends were 0 bases for V and 5 bases for J; bases not matched to a gene: 8. The CDR3 nucleotides are TGCGCCAGCAGCCAAGATCTCACTAGCGGGTGGGACGAGCAGTACTTC. Translated, it gives CASSQDLTSGWDEQYF.

This clone was detected only a few times. The V gene is TRBV28, the J gene TRBJ2-7, with 11 bases matching TRBD1. Germline lookup yields CDR1 MDHEN and CDR2 SYDVKM. The CDR3 has 14 residues. Trimming took 3 bases from V and 6 from J; bases not matched to a gene: 4. The DNA for the CDR3 is TGTGCCAGCAGTTTGGGGGACAGGGGGGTCGAGCAGTACTTC. Its protein product is CASSLGDRGVEQYF.

The chain combines TRBV2 with TRBJ2-2; a possible D gene is TRBD1 (5 bases). Germline V gives CDR1 SNHLY, CDR2 FYNNEI. The CDR3 is 15 amino acids. V lost 4 bases, J lost 0 bases, and 9 bases lay in between. The CDR3 sequence is CASSGQIANTGELFF. The CDR3 DNA sequence: TGTGCCAGCAGTGGACAGATCGCGAACACCGGGGAGCTGTTTTTT.

The CDR3 loop is CASSVIGTSGGASYNEQFF. As DNA, the CDR3 is TGTGCCAGCAGCGTGATAGGGACTAGCGGGGGGGCCTCCTACAATGAGCAGTTCTTC. The chain joins TRBV7-2 to TRBJ2-1; the match to TRBD2 covers 16 bases. Germline CDR1 SGHTA, CDR2 FQGNSA. Germline trimming cut 5 bases from V and 0 bases from J; bases unmatched to any gene: 7. This CDR3 contains 19 residues.

With regard to this clone: A much larger clone lies a single base off, so this may be a read error. The CDR3 region has the DNA TGTGCCAGCAGTGATAGATACAATGAGCAGTTCTTC. This encodes CASSDRYNEQFF. J is TRBJ2-1 and V is TRBV27; D is undetermined. The CDR3 is made up of 12 amino acids. With 5 bases removed from V and 4 bases from J, the gap between germline ends came to 6 bases. Germline CDR1 MNHEY, CDR2 SMNVEV (reference sequence).

The V call is TRBV5-1, the J call TRBJ2-3, with 8 nucleotides matching TRBD1. V lost 4 bases and J lost 2; bases outside the gene matches: 6. CDR3 length: 15 amino acids. CDR1 and CDR2 from the germline V gene are SGHRS and YFSETQ. The CDR3 spells CASSPWTGNTDTQYF. As DNA, the CDR3 is TGCGCCAGCAGCCCCTGGACAGGGAACACAGATACGCAGTATTTT.

This clone was recorded many times. The chain links TRBV3-1 (or the pseudogene TRBV3-2) to TRBJ2-7; 10 positions agree with TRBD2. With V trimmed by 4 bases and J by 4 bases, 4 bases remained unmatched. Per germline, CDR1 LGHDT and CDR2 YNNKEL (reference sequence). This CDR3 is built from 14 residues. The CDR3 bases are TGTGCCAGCAGCCTAGCGGGAGGTGGGTACGAGCAGTACTTC. Its protein is CASSLAGGGYEQYF.

The gene calls are TRBV5-1 and TRBJ2-2; D ambiguous. The CDR3 runs to 16 residues. V was clipped by 4 bases and J by 6 bases, with 19 bases between them. The germline CDR1 and CDR2 sequences are SGHRS and YFSETQ. CDR3 DNA: TGCGCCAGCAGCCTTCGTCCCGCCGCGAGTTCCGGGGAGCTGTTTTTT. It is translated as CASSLRPAASSGELFF.

The chain carries TRBV5-1 and TRBJ2-7; no clear D gene. The CDR3 extends over 12 amino acids. The V gene's germline CDR1 is SGHRS and CDR2 YFSETQ. The V gene lost 0 bases and the J gene lost 3 bases, with 4 bases spanning the gap. CDR3 in amino acids: CASSLDGYEQYF. The CDR3 DNA follows: TGCGCCAGCAGCTTGGACGGCTACGAGCAGTACTTC.

This clone has more than one count but fewer than ten. J is TRBJ2-7 and V is TRBV2, with D possibly being TRBD1 (6 bases). CDR1 and CDR2 from the germline V gene are SNHLY and FYNNEI. CDR3 length: 13 residues. V was trimmed by 4 bases and J by 5 bases, leaving 12 bases between them. The chain's CDR3 is CASSGGQTDEQYF. The DNA for the CDR3 is TGTGCCAGCAGTGGGGGACAAACGGACGAGCAGTACTTC.

This clone was detected a few times. This chain uses TRBV24-1 with TRBJ2-1; D is possibly TRBD1 (6 bases). V lost 7 bases and J lost 5, with 17 bases in between. Germline V gene sequence: CDR1 KGHDR, CDR2 SFDVKD. The CDR3 covers 15 residues. The CDR3, as DNA: TGTGCCACCAGCGCCACGGACAGAACCAACAATGAGCAGTTCTTC. Translation: CATSATDRTNNEQFF.

The V call is TRBV11-3, the J call TRBJ2-1, with a weak D call TRBD1 (5 bases). V was trimmed by 1 base and J by 7 bases, leaving 14 bases between them. This CDR3 contains 15 residues. Germline V gives CDR1 SGHNT, CDR2 YENEEA. CDR3 region: CASSLGGGRANEQFF. CDR3 DNA sequence: TGTGCCAGCAGCTTAGGGGGCGGCAGGGCTAATGAGCAGTTCTTC. Supplemented by reference TRBV11-3 and TRBJ2-1, the full variable domain reads EAGVVQSPRYKIIEKKQPVAFWCNPISGHNTLYWYLQNLGQGPELLIRYENEEAVDDSQLPKDRFSAERLKGVDSTLKIQPAELGDSAVYLCASSLGGGRANEQFFGPGTRLTVL.

J is TRBJ2-3 and V is TRBV29-1; D possibly corresponds to TRBD2 (6 bases). The germline V gene encodes CDR1 SQVTM and CDR2 ANQGSEA. V lost 4 bases and J 2 bases, leaving 13 bases between the germline ends. The CDR3 is 14 amino acids. The CDR3 bases are TGCAGCGTTGCTTGGGAGGTTTACACAGATACGCAGTATTTT. Its translation: CSVAWEVYTDTQYF.

Here the CDR3 DNA reads TGTGCCAGCATCCGGGGACAGGGCCCCCCCGAGCAGTACTTC. It is translated as CASIRGQGPPEQYF. V gene TRBV7-9 combines with J gene TRBJ2-7; 9 bases are a match to TRBD1. Germline-derived CDR1 and CDR2 are SEHNR and FQNEAQ (reference sequence). The CDR3 covers 14 residues. Unmatched junction bases numbered 10, after V lost 7 bases and J lost 6 bases.

The chain employs TRBV15 and TRBJ2-7; unclear D gene. The CDR3 has 17 residues. Trimming removed 0 bases from V and 0 bases from J, with 15 bases in between. CDR1 LNHNV and CDR2 YYDKDF come from the germline V gene (reference sequence). CDR3 region: CATSRDQPRGDSYEQYF. The CDR3 DNA sequence: TGTGCCACCAGCAGAGATCAGCCCCGAGGTGACTCCTACGAGCAGTACTTC.

The V gene is TRBV10-3, the J gene TRBJ2-7, with 8 positions matching TRBD1. Germline CDR1 is ENHRY and CDR2 is SYGVKD. The CDR3 sequence is 16 residues long. With V trimmed by 0 bases and J by 0 bases, 4 bases remained unmatched. The DNA of the CDR3 is TGTGCCATCAGTGAGTCCCCGGGACAGGTCTCCTACGAGCAGTACTTC. This translates into CAISESPGQVSYEQYF.

The chain carries TRBV2 and TRBJ2-3; D unresolved. Germline V CDR1 and CDR2: SNHLY, FYNNEI. The V and J ends lost 11 bases and 10 bases respectively, with 16 bases between them. There are 11 residues in the CDR3. This chain's CDR3 is CAGASSNAQYF. CDR3 DNA sequence: TGTGCCGGAGCTTCCTCAAATGCGCAGTATTTT.

The CDR3 sequence: CASSPEPLVNEQFF. CDR3 sequence (DNA): TGTGCCAGCAGCCCCGAGCCCTTGGTTAATGAGCAGTTCTTC. The chain uses TRBV5-6 and TRBJ2-1, with D unclear. CDR3 length: 14 residues. The V end was cut by 4 bases, the J end by 7 bases, with 15 bases between. The germline CDR1 and CDR2 sequences are SGHDT and YYEEEE.

The rearrangement uses TRBV4-3 and TRBJ1-5; D is undetermined. The CDR3 is 13 residues long. Germline V lookup: CDR1 LGHNA, CDR2 YSLEER. Trimming stripped 1 base from V and 7 bases from J, with 8 bases between. Here the CDR3 DNA reads TGCGCCAGCAGCCAAGGATGGAGGCAGCCCCAGCATTTT. Protein product: CASSQGWRQPQHF.

This clone has just one count. The J gene is TRBJ1-1, the V gene TRBV4-3, with a tentative D call TRBD1 (5 bases). Germline-derived CDR1 and CDR2 are LGHNA and YSLEER. The CDR3 totals 14 residues. V was pared by 0 bases and J by 4 bases, with 9 bases between. This CDR3 reads CASSQDGGGTEAFF. The DNA for the CDR3 is TGCGCCAGCAGCCAAGATGGGGGGGGCACTGAAGCTTTCTTT.

In regard to this clone: The same CDR3 arises from other DNA sequences in this sample as well. The rearrangement uses TRBV9 and TRBJ1-5, with a weak D call TRBD1 (5 bases). This CDR3 is 14 amino acids long. Germline assignment: CDR1 SGDLS and CDR2 YYNGEE. V was pared by 0 bases and J by 4 bases, with 8 bases between. The CDR3 sequence is CASSVGGGNQPQHF. The CDR3 coding sequence is TGTGCCAGCAGCGTAGGTGGGGGGAATCAGCCCCAGCATTTT.

The V and J genes are TRBV5-6 and TRBJ1-6; no clear D. The V end lost 1 base, the J end lost 11 bases, and 10 bases lay between the germline ends. Germline-derived CDR1 and CDR2 are SGHDT and YYEEEE. This CDR3 has 13 amino acids. CDR3 nucleotides: TGTGCCAGCAGCTTGCGGTCCCGTACACCCCTCCACTTT. Translated, it gives CASSLRSRTPLHF.

The chain recombines TRBV6-6 with TRBJ1-4; tentatively, D is TRBD1 (5 bases). V lost 2 bases to trimming and J lost 8 bases, with 12 bases between them. Germline V gene lookup returns CDR1 MNHNY and CDR2 SVGAGI (reference sequence). The CDR3 spans 14 residues. The CDR3 DNA is TGTGCCAGCAGTTACGAAGGGGCTGGAGAAAAACTGTTTTTT. Translated: CASSYEGAGEKLFF.

A few counts support this clone. This chain uses TRBV7-2 with TRBJ2-7, with 11 nucleotides matching TRBD2. Trimming at V came to 6 bases and at J to 1 base, leaving 5 bases not matched to a gene. In germline, CDR1 is SGHTA, CDR2 FQGNSA. This CDR3 is 15 amino acids long. This CDR3 reads CASSPTSGASYEQYF. The CDR3 region has the DNA TGTGCCAGCAGTCCGACTAGCGGGGCTTCCTACGAGCAGTACTTC.

This chain's CDR3 is CASSPNSVAGTEQYF. The DNA of the CDR3 is TGTGCCAGCTCACCGAATAGTGTGGCGGGAACAGAGCAGTACTTC. The chain couples TRBV18 to TRBJ2-7; a weak D match, TRBD2 (6 bases). Germline-derived CDR1 and CDR2 are KGHSH and LQKENI. Trimming removed 3 bases at V and 7 bases at J, with 19 bases between. CDR3 length equals 15 residues.

V usage is TRBV5-8 and J usage is TRBJ2-2, with unresolved D. The V gene lost 2 bases and the J gene lost 4 bases, with 12 bases spanning the gap. The CDR3 totals 15 residues. The germline V gene encodes CDR1 SGHTS and CDR2 YDEGEE. Written as DNA, the CDR3 is TGTGCCAGCAGCTTATTTTCTCCGGGCACCGGGGAGCTGTTTTTT. Amino acid sequence: CASSLFSPGTGELFF.

The rearrangement uses TRBV19 and TRBJ2-6; a possible D gene is TRBD1 (5 bases). This CDR3 contains 16 residues. The V gene's germline CDR1 is LNHDA and CDR2 SQIVND (reference sequence). The CDR3 reads CACGPGSVRGANVLTF. The CDR3 region has the DNA TGTGCGTGTGGGCCAGGGTCGGTGAGGGGGGCCAACGTCCTGACTTTC.

The gene calls are TRBV6-5 and TRBJ1-2; TRBD1 might be the D (6 bases). This CDR3 is 15 amino acids long. V was pared by 0 bases and J by 8 bases, with 16 bases between. Per germline, CDR1 MNHEY and CDR2 SVGAGI. The CDR3 DNA sequence: TGTGCCAGCAGTTACTCGATGGGGGCTAACCGCGGCTACACCTTC. It is translated as CASSYSMGANRGYTF.